These 6 T cell receptor beta chains share one sample of origin, sequenced in a study of blood T cell repertoires in COVID-19. Some clones are missing from TCRdb's copy, which holds only in-frame ones; the method was immunoSEQ multiplex PCR. Here the sample spans more than 250,000 clones, 70% to 90% being singletons. Sequenced input: PBMCs or T cells enriched from blood (not recorded which). Source of these receptors: a woman aged 40 to 50 with acute COVID-19.

This clone was recorded a few times. The CDR3 region has the DNA TGTGCCAGCAGTGACGGTACAGGGGGCGAAATTGAAAAACTGTTTTTT. Translation: CASSDGTGGEIEKLFF. The chain employs TRBV2 and TRBJ1-4; TRBD1 agrees at 9 bases. CDR1 is SNHLY, CDR2 FYNNEI, per germline. The CDR3 runs 16 residues. V shed 3 bases and J 7 bases; nucleotides not matched to a gene: 9.

The chain links TRBV5-6 to TRBJ1-3, with a weak D call TRBD1 (6 bases). V was clipped by 3 bases and J by 0 bases, with 7 bases between them. In germline, CDR1 is SGHDT, CDR2 YYEEEE. The CDR3 consists of 14 residues. For the CDR3, the DNA is TGTGCCAGCAGCTGGACAGACTCTGGAAACACCATATATTTT. Protein: CASSWTDSGNTIYF.

This clone appeared a few times. The chain couples TRBV18 to TRBJ2-3; no clear D. The CDR3 extends over 13 amino acids. Trimming removed 1 base at V and 4 bases at J, with 6 bases between. Per germline, CDR1 KGHSH and CDR2 LQKENI. The CDR3 DNA is TGTGCCAGCTCACCACAGCAGGCAGATACGCAGTATTTT. This sequence encodes CASSPQQADTQYF. Together with reference TRBV18 and TRBJ2-3, the CDR3 gives the full variable domain: NAGVMQNPRHLVRRRGQEARLRCSPMKGHSHVYWYRQLPEEGLKFMVYLQKENIIDESGMPKERFSAEFPKEGPSILRIQQVVRGDSAAYFCASSPQQADTQYFGPGTRLTVL.

The chain uses TRBV7-8 and TRBJ2-1; D unclear. The CDR3 is made up of 17 amino acids. CDR1 and CDR2 from the germline V gene are SGHVS and FQNEAQ. V lost 5 bases, J lost 7 bases, and 24 bases lay in between. This CDR3 reads CASSPWAANVPGNEQFF. CDR3 DNA: TGTGCCAGCAGCCCATGGGCCGCTAACGTGCCTGGGAATGAGCAGTTCTTC.

J is TRBJ1-3 and V is TRBV6-5, with D maybe TRBD1 (5 bases). The CDR3 covers 16 residues. V was shortened by 4 bases and J by 0 bases, with 13 bases between the two germline ends. Germline CDR1 MNHEY, CDR2 SVGAGI. DNA for the CDR3: TGTGCCAGCAGTTTGGGGCTTCCTAACTCTGGAAACACCATATATTTT. Protein: CASSLGLPNSGNTIYF.

The chain links TRBV19 to TRBJ1-1, with D perhaps TRBD1 (5 bases). The CDR3 is 15 residues long. Trimming shortened V by 5 bases and J by 3 bases, and 16 bases separated the two germline ends. CDR1 is LNHDA, CDR2 SQIVND, per germline (reference sequence). The CDR3 region is CASSSQGWVYTEAFF. The CDR3, as DNA: TGTGCCAGTAGTTCCCAGGGATGGGTGTACACTGAAGCTTTCTTT.